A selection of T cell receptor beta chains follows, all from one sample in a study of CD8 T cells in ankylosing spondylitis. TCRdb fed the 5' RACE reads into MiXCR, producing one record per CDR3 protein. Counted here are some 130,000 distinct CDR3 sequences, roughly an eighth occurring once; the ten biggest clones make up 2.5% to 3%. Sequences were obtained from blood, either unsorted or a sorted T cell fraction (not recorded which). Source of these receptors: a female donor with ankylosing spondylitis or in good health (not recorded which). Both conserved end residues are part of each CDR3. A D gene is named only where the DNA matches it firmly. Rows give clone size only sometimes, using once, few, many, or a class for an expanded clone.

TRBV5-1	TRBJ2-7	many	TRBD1	TGCGCCAGCAGCTTAGGTCAGACAGGGGACTACGAGCAGTACTTC	CASSLGQTGDYEQYF
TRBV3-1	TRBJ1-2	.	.	TGTGCCAGCAGCCAAAAGGGGACCTATGGCTACACCTTC	CASSQKGTYGYTF
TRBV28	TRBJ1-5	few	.	TGTGCCAGCAGGCCACAGACAGTGGGGCCATATCAGCCCCAGCATTTT	CASRPQTVGPYQPQHF
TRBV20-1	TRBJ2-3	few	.	TGCAGTGCTGGCACAGATACGCAGTATTTT	CSAGTDTQYF
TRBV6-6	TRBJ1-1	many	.	TGTGCCAGCAGTTACGTGATGAACACTGAAGCTTTCTTT	CASSYVMNTEAFF
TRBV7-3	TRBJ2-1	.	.	TGTGCCAGTAGCTTCTCCGGGACTGGCCTTTCATTAGTTGGCAATGGGCAGTTCTTC	CASSFSGTGLSLVGNGQFF
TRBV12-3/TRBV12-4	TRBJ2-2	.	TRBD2	TGTGCCAGCAGTGGACTAGCGGGGGGGCCGAACACCGGGGAGCTGTTTTTT	CASSGLAGGPNTGELFF
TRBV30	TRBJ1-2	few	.	TGTGCCTGGAGCTCGACAGGAAACTATGGCTACACCTTC	CAWSSTGNYGYTF
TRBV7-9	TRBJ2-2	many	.	TGTGCCAGCAGCATGAACACCGGGGAGCTGTTTTTT	CASSMNTGELFF
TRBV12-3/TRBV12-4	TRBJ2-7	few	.	TGTGCCAGCACCCGGGAGTTAGGGACCTACGAGCAGTACTTC	CASTRELGTYEQYF
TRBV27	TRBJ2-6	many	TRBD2	TGTGCCAGCAGTTTATTAGCGGGTATCCACTCTGGGGCCAACGTCCTGACTTTC	CASSLLAGIHSGANVLTF
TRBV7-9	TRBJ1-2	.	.	TGTGCCAGCAGCTCCGAGGGGGACTATGGCTACACCTTC	CASSSEGDYGYTF
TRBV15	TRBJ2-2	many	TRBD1	TGTGCCACCAGCACCACCTTCGGCCTCACAGGGGCCGGGGAGCTGTTTTTT	CATSTTFGLTGAGELFF
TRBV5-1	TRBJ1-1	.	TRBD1	TGCGCCAGCAGCTCACAGGGGGCGTTCGCTGAAGCTTTCTTT	CASSSQGAFAEAFF
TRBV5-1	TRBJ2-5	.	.	TGCGCCAGCAGCTTGGAGGGCAGGCAAGAGACCCAGTACTTC	CASSLEGRQETQYF
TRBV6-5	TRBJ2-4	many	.	TGTGCCAGCAGTTACTCGGGTTTAGCCAAAAACATTCAGTACTTC	CASSYSGLAKNIQYF
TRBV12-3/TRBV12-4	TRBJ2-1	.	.	TGTGCCAGCAGATCCGGGACCCTGAGCTCCTACAATGAGCAGTTCTTC	CASRSGTLSSYNEQFF
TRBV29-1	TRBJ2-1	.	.	TGCAGCGTTGACCCGGGACTGGGATTTTACAATGAGCAGTTCTTC	CSVDPGLGFYNEQFF
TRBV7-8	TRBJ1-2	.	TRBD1	TGTGCCAGCAGCTTATCCGGGACAGGGTCCTCCTATGGCTACACCTTC	CASSLSGTGSSYGYTF
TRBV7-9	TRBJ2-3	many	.	TGTGCCAGCAGCCTAGGATCTGGCACAGATACGCAGTATTTT	CASSLGSGTDTQYF
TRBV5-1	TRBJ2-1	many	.	TGCGCCAGCAGCCCCCGGGGACCCGGTAGCGATGAGCAGTTCTTC	CASSPRGPGSDEQFF
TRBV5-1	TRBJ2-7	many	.	TGCGCCAGCAGCAGGAAGACAGATTCCTACGAGCAGTACTTC	CASSRKTDSYEQYF
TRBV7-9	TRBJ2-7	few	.	TGTGCCAGCAGCGGTTTGGCCTACGAGCAGTACTTC	CASSGLAYEQYF
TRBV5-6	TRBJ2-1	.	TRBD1	TGTGCCAGCAGCCGGCGGACAGGGAGCTCCTACAATGAGCAGTTCTTC	CASSRRTGSSYNEQFF
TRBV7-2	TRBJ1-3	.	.	TGTGCCAGCAGCTTAGGGTCGGGGCTAGGAGGAAACACCATATATTTT	CASSLGSGLGGNTIYF
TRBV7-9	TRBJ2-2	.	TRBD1	TGTGCCAGCAGCCACAGACAGGGGTTCACCGGGGAGCTGTTTTTT	CASSHRQGFTGELFF
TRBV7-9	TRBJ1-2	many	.	TGTGCCAGCAGCTTTGGCAGCGGTGATGGCTACACCTTC	CASSFGSGDGYTF
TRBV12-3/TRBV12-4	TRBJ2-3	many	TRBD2	TGTGCCAGCAGTTTTGGCGGGGGGGAAGGAGATACGCAGTATTTT	CASSFGGGEGDTQYF
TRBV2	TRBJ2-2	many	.	TGTGCCAGCAGACAGACGAACACCGGGGAGCTGTTTTTT	CASRQTNTGELFF
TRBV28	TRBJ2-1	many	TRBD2	TGTGCCAGCAGTGGTAGCGGGGTGTCCTACAATGAGCAGTTCTTC	CASSGSGVSYNEQFF
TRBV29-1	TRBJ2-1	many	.	TGCAGCGTTGATCATCGCCGTAGCTCCTACAATGAGCAGTTCTTC	CSVDHRRSSYNEQFF
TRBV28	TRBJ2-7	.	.	TGTGCCAGCAGCCGAGTTGGGTACGAGCAGTACTTC	CASSRVGYEQYF
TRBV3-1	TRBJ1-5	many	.	TGTGCCAGCAGCCAAGACGGTAGCAATCAGCCCCAGCATTTT	CASSQDGSNQPQHF
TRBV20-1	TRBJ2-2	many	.	TGCAGTGCTAGCGCCTTCCGGGACACGAACACCGGGGAGCTGTTTTTT	CSASAFRDTNTGELFF
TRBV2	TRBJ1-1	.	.	TGTGCCAGCAGAGGCGAGCAGAACACTGAAGCTTTCTTT	CASRGEQNTEAFF
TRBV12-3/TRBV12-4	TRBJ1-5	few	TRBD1	TGTGCCAGCAGTTGGGCAGGGGGCTTTCAGCCCCAGCATTTT	CASSWAGGFQPQHF
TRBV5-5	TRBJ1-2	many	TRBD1	TGTGCCAGCAGCAGGACCGGGACAGGGTATGGCTACACCTTC	CASSRTGTGYGYTF
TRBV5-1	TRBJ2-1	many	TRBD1	TGCGCCAGCAGCTTGGAGGCGACAGGGGGCTCCTACAATGAGCAGTTCTTC	CASSLEATGGSYNEQFF
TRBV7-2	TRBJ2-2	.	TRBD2	TGTGCCAGCAGCCCCACTAGCGGGGGGCCCCGGGAGCTGTTTTTT	CASSPTSGGPRELFF
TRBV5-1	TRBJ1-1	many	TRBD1	TGCGCCAGCAGCCGAGGACAGGGCCAGAACACTGAAGCTTTCTTT	CASSRGQGQNTEAFF
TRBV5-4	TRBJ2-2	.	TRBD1	TGTGCCAGCAGCCAGTTAAGGACAGGGGGCACCGGGGAGCTGTTTTTT	CASSQLRTGGTGELFF
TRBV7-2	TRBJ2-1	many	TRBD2	TGTGCCAGCAGCCCCCAAGCGGGGGATTACAATGAGCAGTTCTTC	CASSPQAGDYNEQFF
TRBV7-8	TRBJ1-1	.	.	TGTGCCAGCAGCTTAGCGCCGGGGAACACTGAAGCTTTCTTT	CASSLAPGNTEAFF
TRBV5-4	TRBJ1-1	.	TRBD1	TGTGCCAGCAGCTCACGACAGGGGGCGCGAACTGAAGCTTTCTTT	CASSSRQGARTEAFF
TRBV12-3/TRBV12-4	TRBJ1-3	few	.	TGTGCCAGCAGCCCGGGACACAGAAACACCATATATTTT	CASSPGHRNTIYF
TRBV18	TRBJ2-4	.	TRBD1	TGTACCAGCTCACGGGACAGCCTAGCCAAAAACATTCAGTACTTC	CTSSRDSLAKNIQYF
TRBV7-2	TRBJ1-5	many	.	TGTGCCAGCAGCTTAGCCTCATTACAAAATCAGCCCCAGCATTTT	CASSLASLQNQPQHF
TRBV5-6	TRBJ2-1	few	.	TGTGCCAGCAGCTTGCTTGTCGGAGGCAGGTCCTACAATGAGCAGTTCTTC	CASSLLVGGRSYNEQFF
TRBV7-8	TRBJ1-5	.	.	TGTGCCAGCAGCTTAGCGGGGCTTTATAGCAATCAGCCCCAGCATTTT	CASSLAGLYSNQPQHF
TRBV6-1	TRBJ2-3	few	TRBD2	TGTGCCAGCACCTCGACTAGCGGGACAGATACGCAGTATTTT	CASTSTSGTDTQYF
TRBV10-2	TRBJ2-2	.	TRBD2	TGCGCCAGCAGTTGGACTAGCAGAAACACCGGGGAGCTGTTTTTT	CASSWTSRNTGELFF